This T cell receptor beta chain was sequenced for a study of cytotoxic CD8 clonotypes in ibrutinib-treated CLL. Study conclusions and caveats: Different sampling times were used for sustained-remission and progressing patients.

Cryopreserved PBMCs yielded about 2 micrograms of genomic DNA for TCR beta libraries. This CDR3 contains 14 residues. V lost 5 bases and J lost 2, with 12 bases in between. The germline gives CDR1 LNHDA, CDR2 SQIVND (reference sequence). On this clone: Antigen: not known.

Target depth was 1 in 200,000 to 1 in 1 million T cells, about 10x per clonotype. The repertoire was sequenced with immunoSEQ multiplex PCR; TCRdb's copy has only in-frame clones and lacks some. The table lists some 63,000 clones, roughly nine tenths of them singletons, with approximately 3.1% in the top ten. The origin of this receptor is a human donor with chronic lymphocytic leukemia. The rearrangement joins TRBV19 to TRBJ1-1; the D gene is possibly TRBD1 (5 bases). The sequenced sample was PBMCs, obtained after 12 months of ibrutinib treatment. The CDR3 reads CASSYRDRNTEAFF. In DNA form, the CDR3 reads TGTGCCAGTAGTTACCGGGACCGAAACACTGAAGCTTTCTTT.